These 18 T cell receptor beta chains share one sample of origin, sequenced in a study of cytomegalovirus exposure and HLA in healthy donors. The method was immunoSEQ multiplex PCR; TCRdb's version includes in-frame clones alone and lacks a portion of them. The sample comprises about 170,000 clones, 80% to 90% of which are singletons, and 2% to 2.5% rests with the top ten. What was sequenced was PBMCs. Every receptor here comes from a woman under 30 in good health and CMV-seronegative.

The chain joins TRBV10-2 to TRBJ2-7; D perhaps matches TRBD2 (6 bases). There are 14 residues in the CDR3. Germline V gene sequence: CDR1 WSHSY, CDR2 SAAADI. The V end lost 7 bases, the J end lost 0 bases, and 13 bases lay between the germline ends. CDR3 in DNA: TGCGCCAGCATAGGGGCGGGAAGCTCCTACGAGCAGTACTTC. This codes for CASIGAGSSYEQYF.

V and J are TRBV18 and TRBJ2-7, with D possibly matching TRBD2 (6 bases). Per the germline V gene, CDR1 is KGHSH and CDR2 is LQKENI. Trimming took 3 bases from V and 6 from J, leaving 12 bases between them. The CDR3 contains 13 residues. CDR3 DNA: TGTGCCAGCTCACCGATCCAGGAGGGCGAGCAGTACTTC. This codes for CASSPIQEGEQYF.

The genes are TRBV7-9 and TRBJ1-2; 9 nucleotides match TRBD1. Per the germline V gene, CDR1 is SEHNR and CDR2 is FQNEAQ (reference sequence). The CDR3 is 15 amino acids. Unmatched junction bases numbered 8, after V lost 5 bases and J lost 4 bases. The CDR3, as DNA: TGTGCCAGCAGCGACCGGACAGGGGATACCTATGGCTACACCTTC. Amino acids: CASSDRTGDTYGYTF.

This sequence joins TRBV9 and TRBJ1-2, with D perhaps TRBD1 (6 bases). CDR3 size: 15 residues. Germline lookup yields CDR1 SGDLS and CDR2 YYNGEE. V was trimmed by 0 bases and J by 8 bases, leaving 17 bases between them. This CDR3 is CASSVVGGDTEGYTF. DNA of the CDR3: TGTGCCAGCAGCGTAGTTGGGGGGGACACGGAGGGCTACACCTTC. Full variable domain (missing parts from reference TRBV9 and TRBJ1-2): DSGVTQTPKHLITATGQRVTLRCSPRSGDLSVYWYQQSLDQGLQFLIQYYNGEERAKGNILERFSAQQFPDLHSELNLSSLELGDSALYFCASSVVGGDTEGYTFGSGTRLTVV.

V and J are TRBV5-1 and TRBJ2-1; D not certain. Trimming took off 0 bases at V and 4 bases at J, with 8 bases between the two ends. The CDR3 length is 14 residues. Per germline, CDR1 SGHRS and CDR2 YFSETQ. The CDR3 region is CASSLDLGYNEQFF. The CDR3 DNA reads TGCGCCAGCAGCTTGGACCTAGGATACAATGAGCAGTTCTTC.

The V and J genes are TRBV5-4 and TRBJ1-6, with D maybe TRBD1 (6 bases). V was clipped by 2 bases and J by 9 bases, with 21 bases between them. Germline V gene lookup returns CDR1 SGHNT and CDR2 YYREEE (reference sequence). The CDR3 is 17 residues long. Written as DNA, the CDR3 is TGTGCCAGCAGCTTTAGGACCGGGGGGCGTATAGGTTCACCCCTCCACTTT. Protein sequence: CASSFRTGGRIGSPLHF.

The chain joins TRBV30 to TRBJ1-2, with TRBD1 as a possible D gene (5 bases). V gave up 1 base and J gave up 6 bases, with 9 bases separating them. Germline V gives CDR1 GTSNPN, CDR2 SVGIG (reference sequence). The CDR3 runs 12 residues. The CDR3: CAWSEGWNGYTF. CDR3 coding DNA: TGTGCCTGGAGTGAGGGGTGGAATGGCTACACCTTC.

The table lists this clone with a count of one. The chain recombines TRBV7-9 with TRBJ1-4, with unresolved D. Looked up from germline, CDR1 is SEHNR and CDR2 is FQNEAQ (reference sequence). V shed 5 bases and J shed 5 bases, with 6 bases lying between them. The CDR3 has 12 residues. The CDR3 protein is CASSLSNEKLFF. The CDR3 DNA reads TGTGCCAGCAGCCTTTCGAATGAAAAACTGTTTTTT.

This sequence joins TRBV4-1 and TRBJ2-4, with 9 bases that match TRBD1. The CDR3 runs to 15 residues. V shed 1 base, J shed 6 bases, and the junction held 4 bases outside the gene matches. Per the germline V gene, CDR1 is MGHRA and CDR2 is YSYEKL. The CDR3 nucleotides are TGCGCCAGCAGCCAAGGGGGGGGACAGGGAAACATTCAGTACTTC. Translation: CASSQGGGQGNIQYF.

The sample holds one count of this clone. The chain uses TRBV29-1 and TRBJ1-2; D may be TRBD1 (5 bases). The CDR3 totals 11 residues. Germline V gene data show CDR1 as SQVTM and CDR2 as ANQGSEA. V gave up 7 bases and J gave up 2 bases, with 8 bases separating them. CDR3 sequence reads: CSGRGNYGYTF. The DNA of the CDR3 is TGCAGCGGACGGGGGAACTATGGCTACACCTTC. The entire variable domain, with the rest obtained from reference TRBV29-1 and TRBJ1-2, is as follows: SAVISQKPSRDICQRGTSLTIQCQVDSQVTMMFWYRQQPGQSLTLIATANQGSEATYESGFVIDKFPISRPNLTFSTLTVSNMSPEDSSIYLCSGRGNYGYTFGSGTRLTVV.

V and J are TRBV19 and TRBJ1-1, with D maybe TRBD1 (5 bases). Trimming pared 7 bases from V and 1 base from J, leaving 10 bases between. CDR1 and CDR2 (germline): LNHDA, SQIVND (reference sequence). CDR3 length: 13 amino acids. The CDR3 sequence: CASMNGGNTEAFF. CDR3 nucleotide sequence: TGTGCCAGTATGAACGGGGGGAACACTGAAGCTTTCTTT.

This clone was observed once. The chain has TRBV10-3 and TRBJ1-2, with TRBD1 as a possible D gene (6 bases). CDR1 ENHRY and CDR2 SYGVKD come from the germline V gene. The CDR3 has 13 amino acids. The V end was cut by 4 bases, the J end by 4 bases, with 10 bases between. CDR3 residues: CAISGQGGYGYTF. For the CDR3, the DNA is TGTGCCATCAGTGGGCAAGGGGGCTATGGCTACACCTTC.

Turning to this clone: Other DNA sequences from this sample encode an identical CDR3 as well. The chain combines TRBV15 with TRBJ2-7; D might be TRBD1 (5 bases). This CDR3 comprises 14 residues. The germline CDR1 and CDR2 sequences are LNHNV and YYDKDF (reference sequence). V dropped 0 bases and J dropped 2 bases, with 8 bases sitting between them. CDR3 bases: TGTGCCACCAGCAGAGATCAGGGCCCCTACGAGCAGTACTTC. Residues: CATSRDQGPYEQYF.

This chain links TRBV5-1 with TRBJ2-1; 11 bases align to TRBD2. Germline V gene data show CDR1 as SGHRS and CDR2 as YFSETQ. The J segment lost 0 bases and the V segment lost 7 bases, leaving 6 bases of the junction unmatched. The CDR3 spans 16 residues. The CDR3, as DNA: TGCGCCAGCTTTTGGACTAGCGGGTACTCCTACAATGAGCAGTTCTTC. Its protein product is CASFWTSGYSYNEQFF.

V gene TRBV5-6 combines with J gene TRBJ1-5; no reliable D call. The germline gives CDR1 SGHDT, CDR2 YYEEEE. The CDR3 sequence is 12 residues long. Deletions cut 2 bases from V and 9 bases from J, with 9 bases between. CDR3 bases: TGTGCCAGCAGCTTAAGTGAGGGGCCCCAGCATTTT. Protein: CASSLSEGPQHF.

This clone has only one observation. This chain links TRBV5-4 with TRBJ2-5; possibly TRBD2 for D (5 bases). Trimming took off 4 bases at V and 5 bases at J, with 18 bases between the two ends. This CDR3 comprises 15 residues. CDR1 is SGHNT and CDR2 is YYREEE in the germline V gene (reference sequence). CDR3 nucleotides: TGTGCCAGCAGCCTAATCCCGGGATCGTTGGAGACCCAGTACTTC. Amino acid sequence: CASSLIPGSLETQYF.

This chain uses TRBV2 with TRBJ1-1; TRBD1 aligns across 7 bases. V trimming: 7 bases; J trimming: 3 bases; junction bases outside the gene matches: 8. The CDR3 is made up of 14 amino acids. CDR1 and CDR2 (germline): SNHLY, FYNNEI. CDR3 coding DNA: TGTGCCAGCACCTTCCGACAGGGTTACACTGAAGCTTTCTTT. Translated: CASTFRQGYTEAFF.

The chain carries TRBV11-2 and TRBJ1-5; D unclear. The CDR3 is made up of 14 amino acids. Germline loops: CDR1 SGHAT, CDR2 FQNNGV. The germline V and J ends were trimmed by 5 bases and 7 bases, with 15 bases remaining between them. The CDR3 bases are TGTGCCAGCAGCAGGGCGGGAGGCAGCCAGCCCCAGCATTTT. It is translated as CASSRAGGSQPQHF.